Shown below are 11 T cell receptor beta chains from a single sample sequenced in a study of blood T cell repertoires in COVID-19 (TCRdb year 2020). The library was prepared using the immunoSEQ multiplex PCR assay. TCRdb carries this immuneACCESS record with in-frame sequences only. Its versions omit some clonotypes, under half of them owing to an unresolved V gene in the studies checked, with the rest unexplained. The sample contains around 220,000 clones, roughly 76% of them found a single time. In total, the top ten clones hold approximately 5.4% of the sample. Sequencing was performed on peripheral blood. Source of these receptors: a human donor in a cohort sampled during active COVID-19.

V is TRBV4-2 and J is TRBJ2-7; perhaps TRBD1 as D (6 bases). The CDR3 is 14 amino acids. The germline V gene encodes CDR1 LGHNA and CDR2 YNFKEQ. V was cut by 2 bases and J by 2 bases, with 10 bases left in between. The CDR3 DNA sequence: TGTGCCAGCAGCCAATCAGGGGTCACCTACGAGCAGTACTTC. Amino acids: CASSQSGVTYEQYF.

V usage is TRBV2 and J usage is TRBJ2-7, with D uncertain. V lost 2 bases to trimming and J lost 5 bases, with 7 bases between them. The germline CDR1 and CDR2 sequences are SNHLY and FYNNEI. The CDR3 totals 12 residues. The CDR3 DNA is TGTGCCAGCAGTGAAAGTACTAACGAGCAGTACTTC. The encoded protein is CASSESTNEQYF. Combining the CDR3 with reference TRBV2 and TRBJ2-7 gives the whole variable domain EPEVTQTPSHQVTQMGQEVILRCVPISNHLYFYWYRQILGQKVEFLVSFYNNEISEKSEIFDDQFSVERPDGSNFTLKIRSTKLEDSAMYFCASSESTNEQYFGPGTRLTVT.

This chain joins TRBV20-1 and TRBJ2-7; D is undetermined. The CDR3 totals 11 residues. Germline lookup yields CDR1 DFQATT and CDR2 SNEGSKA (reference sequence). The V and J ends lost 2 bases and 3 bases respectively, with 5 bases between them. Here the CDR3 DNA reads TGCAGTGCTAGAAATAACTACGAGCAGTACTTC. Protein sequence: CSARNNYEQYF.

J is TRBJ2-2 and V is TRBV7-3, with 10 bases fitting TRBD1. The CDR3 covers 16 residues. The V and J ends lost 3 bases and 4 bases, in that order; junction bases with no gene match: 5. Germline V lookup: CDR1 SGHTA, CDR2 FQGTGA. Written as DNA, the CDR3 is TGTGCCAGCAGCTTCCGGGACAGGGGTGCCACCGGGGAGCTGTTTTTT. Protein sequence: CASSFRDRGATGELFF.

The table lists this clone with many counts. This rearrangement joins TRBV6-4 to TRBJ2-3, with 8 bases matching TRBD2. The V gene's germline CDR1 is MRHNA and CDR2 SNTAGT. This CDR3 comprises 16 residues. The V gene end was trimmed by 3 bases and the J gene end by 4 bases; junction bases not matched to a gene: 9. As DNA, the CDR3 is TGTGCCAGCAGTGAGAGAGCGGGAGAGAGCGCAGATACGCAGTATTTT. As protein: CASSERAGESADTQYF.

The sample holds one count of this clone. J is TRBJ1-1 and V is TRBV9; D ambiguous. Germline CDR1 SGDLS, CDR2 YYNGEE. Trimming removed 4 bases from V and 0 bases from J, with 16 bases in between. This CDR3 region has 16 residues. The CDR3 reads CASSSSPRLVNTEAFF. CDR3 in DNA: TGTGCCAGCAGCTCAAGTCCCCGACTGGTGAACACTGAAGCTTTCTTT. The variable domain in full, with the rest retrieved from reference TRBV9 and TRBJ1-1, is DSGVTQTPKHLITATGQRVTLRCSPRSGDLSVYWYQQSLDQGLQFLIQYYNGEERAKGNILERFSAQQFPDLHSELNLSSLELGDSALYFCASSSSPRLVNTEAFFGQGTRLTVV.

This CDR3 reads CASSADLGNQPQHF. The CDR3, as DNA: TGTGCCAGCAGCGCTGATTTAGGCAATCAGCCCCAGCATTTT. V and J are TRBV7-8 and TRBJ1-5; D is undetermined. This CDR3 spans 14 amino acids. The V end was cut by 5 bases, the J end by 2 bases, with 10 bases between. CDR1 is SGHVS, CDR2 FQNEAQ, per germline.

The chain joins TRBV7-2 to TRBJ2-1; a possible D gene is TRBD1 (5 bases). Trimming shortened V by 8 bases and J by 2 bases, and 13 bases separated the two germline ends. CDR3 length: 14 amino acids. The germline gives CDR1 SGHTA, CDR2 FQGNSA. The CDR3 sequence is CASWTQGTYNEQFF. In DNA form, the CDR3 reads TGTGCCAGCTGGACCCAGGGAACCTACAATGAGCAGTTCTTC.

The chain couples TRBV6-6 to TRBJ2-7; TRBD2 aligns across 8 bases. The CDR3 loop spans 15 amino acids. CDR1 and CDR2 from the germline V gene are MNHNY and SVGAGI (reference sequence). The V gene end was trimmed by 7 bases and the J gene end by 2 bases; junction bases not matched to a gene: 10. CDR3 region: CASTSGGRKTYEQYF. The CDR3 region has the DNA TGTGCCAGCACCTCGGGGGGGAGGAAAACCTACGAGCAGTACTTC.

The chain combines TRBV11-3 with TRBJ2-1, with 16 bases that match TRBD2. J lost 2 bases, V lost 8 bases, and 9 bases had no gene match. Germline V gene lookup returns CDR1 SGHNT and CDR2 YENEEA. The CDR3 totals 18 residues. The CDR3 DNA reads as TGTGCCAGCTCCACGGACGGGACTAGCGGGAGGGCCTACAATGAGCAGTTCTTC. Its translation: CASSTDGTSGRAYNEQFF. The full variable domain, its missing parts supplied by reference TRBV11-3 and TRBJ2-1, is EAGVVQSPRYKIIEKKQPVAFWCNPISGHNTLYWYLQNLGQGPELLIRYENEEAVDDSQLPKDRFSAERLKGVDSTLKIQPAELGDSAVYLCASSTDGTSGRAYNEQFFGPGTRLTVL.

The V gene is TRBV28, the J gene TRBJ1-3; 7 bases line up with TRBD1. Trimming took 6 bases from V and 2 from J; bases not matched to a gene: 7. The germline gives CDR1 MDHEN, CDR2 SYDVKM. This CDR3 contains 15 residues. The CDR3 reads CASRPDRVAGNTIYF. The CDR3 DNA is TGTGCCAGCAGGCCCGACAGGGTTGCTGGAAACACCATATATTTT.